The rows below give T cell receptor beta chains drawn from one sample of a study of T-cell reconstitution after alpha-beta-depleted transplantation in children. TCRdb used MiXCR to reprocess the PCR reads, holding one entry per CDR3 protein. The data hold about 350,000 distinct CDR3 sequences, with around 15% observed a single time. This specimen consisted of PBMCs, mostly from graft donor cells, obtained 360 days after TCRalphabeta/CD19-depleted stem cell transplant. Every receptor here comes from a male patient aged 2-10 years who had a stem cell transplant for acute lymphoblastic leukemia, so the T cells may come from the graft donor. Both conserved end residues are part of each CDR3. A D gene is named only where the DNA matches it firmly. Clone sizes are given selectively: once, few, many, or a class where the clone is expanded.

J gene: TRBJ2-3; clone size: -; D gene: -; V gene: TRBV28; CDR3 DNA: TGTGCCAGCACCCCCCGGGGCATGAGCACAGATACGCAGTATTTT; CDR3 protein: CASTPRGMSTDTQYF
J gene: TRBJ2-5; clone size: -; D gene: -; V gene: TRBV6-2/TRBV6-3; CDR3 DNA: TGTGCCAGCACTCCGTACCAAGAGACCCAGTACTTC; CDR3 protein: CASTPYQETQYF
J gene: TRBJ2-5; clone size: few; D gene: -; V gene: TRBV20-1; CDR3 DNA: TGCAGTGCTACCCAAGAGACCCAGTACTTC; CDR3 protein: CSATQETQYF
J gene: TRBJ2-7; clone size: many; D gene: -; V gene: TRBV7-8; CDR3 DNA: TGTGCCAGCAGCTCAGAGTCGGGGTCCTACGAGCAGTACTTC; CDR3 protein: CASSSESGSYEQYF
J gene: TRBJ2-1; clone size: few; D gene: TRBD1; V gene: TRBV28; CDR3 DNA: TGTGCCAGCAGGGATCAGGGGGCCGGGGATGAGCAGTTCTTC; CDR3 protein: CASRDQGAGDEQFF
J gene: TRBJ2-1; clone size: many; D gene: TRBD2; V gene: TRBV9; CDR3 DNA: TGTGCCAGCAGCGTCCCCGGGGCGGGAGGATACAATGAGCAGTTCTTC; CDR3 protein: CASSVPGAGGYNEQFF
J gene: TRBJ2-1; clone size: -; D gene: -; V gene: TRBV7-9; CDR3 DNA: TGTGCCAGCAGGGGGGAACAGTTACCTCCCTACAATGAGCAGTTCTTC; CDR3 protein: CASRGEQLPPYNEQFF
J gene: TRBJ1-2; clone size: -; D gene: -; V gene: TRBV4-3; CDR3 DNA: TGCGCCAGCAGCCAAGATTGGGGGGGGTTCTATGGCTACACCTTC; CDR3 protein: CASSQDWGGFYGYTF
J gene: TRBJ2-7; clone size: -; D gene: -; V gene: TRBV2; CDR3 DNA: TGTGCCAGCAGTGTGCTGGGAGTAGGAGACGAGCAGTACTTC; CDR3 protein: CASSVLGVGDEQYF
J gene: TRBJ2-7; clone size: -; D gene: TRBD1; V gene: TRBV12-3/TRBV12-4; CDR3 DNA: TGTGCCAGCAGTGGGACAGGGGACCTCTACGAGCAGTACTTC; CDR3 protein: CASSGTGDLYEQYF
J gene: TRBJ1-2; clone size: few; D gene: TRBD1; V gene: TRBV6-1; CDR3 DNA: TGTGCCAGCAGGGAGCACAGGGGACATGGCTACACCTTC; CDR3 protein: CASREHRGHGYTF
J gene: TRBJ2-3; clone size: -; D gene: TRBD2; V gene: TRBV6-5; CDR3 DNA: TGTGCCAGCAGTTACGCAAGGAAGCGGGAGGGTCAAGATACGCAGTATTTT; CDR3 protein: CASSYARKREGQDTQYF
J gene: TRBJ2-2; clone size: few; D gene: -; V gene: TRBV6-5; CDR3 DNA: TGTGCCAGCAGTTACTTGGACCCGGGGTCCGGGGAGCTGTTTTTT; CDR3 protein: CASSYLDPGSGELFF
J gene: TRBJ2-2; clone size: -; D gene: -; V gene: TRBV7-9; CDR3 DNA: TGTGCCAGCAGCCTTAACGTCCCTACCGGGGAGCTGTTTTTT; CDR3 protein: CASSLNVPTGELFF
J gene: TRBJ2-2; clone size: many; D gene: -; V gene: TRBV20-1; CDR3 DNA: TGCAGTGCTAGAGACGGGGTTGGGACATCGTATTTCACCGGGGAGCTGTTTTTT; CDR3 protein: CSARDGVGTSYFTGELFF
J gene: TRBJ2-7; clone size: -; D gene: -; V gene: TRBV20-1; CDR3 DNA: TGCAGTGCTCCCGGACTAGGGGGCCCCTACGAGCAGTACTTC; CDR3 protein: CSAPGLGGPYEQYF
J gene: TRBJ2-1; clone size: -; D gene: -; V gene: TRBV20-1; CDR3 DNA: TGCAGTGCTAGTGCCATAGCGGCGTTGTTAAGGGAAGAGCAGTTCTTC; CDR3 protein: CSASAIAALLREEQFF
J gene: TRBJ1-4; clone size: few; D gene: -; V gene: TRBV4-3; CDR3 DNA: TGCGCCAGCAGTCGTCCCGGGACACTTGGCGAAAAACTGTTTTTT; CDR3 protein: CASSRPGTLGEKLFF
J gene: TRBJ2-7; clone size: many; D gene: -; V gene: TRBV29-1; CDR3 DNA: TGCAGCGTGCCCTCAGGGTGGCCCGACTACGAGCAGTACTTC; CDR3 protein: CSVPSGWPDYEQYF
J gene: TRBJ2-2; clone size: -; D gene: -; V gene: TRBV12-3/TRBV12-4; CDR3 DNA: TGTGCCAGCAGTTTTTTCGGGACACATAAGAACACCGGGGAGCTGTTTTTT; CDR3 protein: CASSFFGTHKNTGELFF
J gene: TRBJ2-3; clone size: many; D gene: -; V gene: TRBV9; CDR3 DNA: TGTGCCAGCAGTGGCGGGAGCACAGATACGCAGTATTTT; CDR3 protein: CASSGGSTDTQYF
J gene: TRBJ2-3; clone size: few; D gene: TRBD2; V gene: TRBV27; CDR3 DNA: TGTGCCAGCAGTTTGGTCGGACTAGTCGATACGCAGTATTTT; CDR3 protein: CASSLVGLVDTQYF
J gene: TRBJ1-4; clone size: many; D gene: -; V gene: TRBV18; CDR3 DNA: TGTGCCAGCTCACCGGGATTTGCAACTAATGAAAAACTGTTTTTT; CDR3 protein: CASSPGFATNEKLFF
J gene: TRBJ1-2; clone size: few; D gene: TRBD1; V gene: TRBV5-1; CDR3 DNA: TGCGCCAGCAGCTTGGAGGACAGGGGTGACTATGGCTACACCTTC; CDR3 protein: CASSLEDRGDYGYTF
J gene: TRBJ2-2; clone size: few; D gene: -; V gene: TRBV12-3/TRBV12-4; CDR3 DNA: TGTGCCAGCAGGACGTCGACTGTCGCGAACACCGGGGAGCTGTTTTTT; CDR3 protein: CASRTSTVANTGELFF
J gene: TRBJ2-5; clone size: many; D gene: -; V gene: TRBV6-2/TRBV6-3; CDR3 DNA: TGTGCCAGCAGCCAGACACTGGAGACCCAGTACTTC; CDR3 protein: CASSQTLETQYF
J gene: TRBJ2-7; clone size: -; D gene: -; V gene: TRBV5-1; CDR3 DNA: TGCGCCAGCAAGTCCCTAGAAGGGGCCTCCTACGAGCAGTACTTC; CDR3 protein: CASKSLEGASYEQYF
J gene: TRBJ2-1; clone size: -; D gene: TRBD2; V gene: TRBV20-1; CDR3 DNA: TGCAGTGCTAGAGGACTAGCGGGAGTTAAGGAGCAGTTCTTC; CDR3 protein: CSARGLAGVKEQFF
J gene: TRBJ2-2; clone size: many; D gene: -; V gene: TRBV20-1; CDR3 DNA: TGCAGTGCAGCGAAGGAGGCCGGGGAGCTGTTTTTT; CDR3 protein: CSAAKEAGELFF
J gene: TRBJ1-2; clone size: many; D gene: -; V gene: TRBV27; CDR3 DNA: TGTGCCAGCAGTCTCGGGACCGGCTATGGCTACACCTTC; CDR3 protein: CASSLGTGYGYTF
J gene: TRBJ2-7; clone size: few; D gene: -; V gene: TRBV28; CDR3 DNA: TGTGCCAGCAGTTTAATCGGGCAGGGGTCCTACGAGCAGTACTTC; CDR3 protein: CASSLIGQGSYEQYF
J gene: TRBJ2-1; clone size: few; D gene: -; V gene: TRBV20-1; CDR3 DNA: TGCAGTGCATTTCTAGGGGATGAGCAGTTCTTC; CDR3 protein: CSAFLGDEQFF
J gene: TRBJ2-7; clone size: -; D gene: -; V gene: TRBV9; CDR3 DNA: TGTGCCAGCAGCGTAGCGAGTGACTGGGCCTACGAGCAGTACTTC; CDR3 protein: CASSVASDWAYEQYF
J gene: TRBJ2-1; clone size: -; D gene: TRBD1; V gene: TRBV12-3/TRBV12-4; CDR3 DNA: TGTGCCAGCAGTTTACAACAGGGGGCCTACAATGAGCAGTTCTTC; CDR3 protein: CASSLQQGAYNEQFF
J gene: TRBJ2-3; clone size: -; D gene: -; V gene: TRBV5-5; CDR3 DNA: TGTGCCAGCAGCTTGCAGCGAAGCACAGATACGCAGTATTTT; CDR3 protein: CASSLQRSTDTQYF
J gene: TRBJ2-7; clone size: few; D gene: -; V gene: TRBV10-3; CDR3 DNA: TGTGCCATCATGAGGGGTTTAACGGGGGAGCAGTACTTC; CDR3 protein: CAIMRGLTGEQYF
J gene: TRBJ1-1; clone size: few; D gene: -; V gene: TRBV6-2/TRBV6-3; CDR3 DNA: TGTGCCAGCAGTTACGGACACGAAGCTTTCTTT; CDR3 protein: CASSYGHEAFF
J gene: TRBJ2-7; clone size: many; D gene: TRBD1; V gene: TRBV29-1; CDR3 DNA: TGCAGCGTCTCGACAGGGAGAGTCTACGAGCAGTACTTC; CDR3 protein: CSVSTGRVYEQYF
J gene: TRBJ2-1; clone size: many; D gene: -; V gene: TRBV6-2/TRBV6-3; CDR3 DNA: TGTGCCAGCAGTTTGATCCAGCTTACTTACAATGAGCAGTTCTTC; CDR3 protein: CASSLIQLTYNEQFF
J gene: TRBJ2-7; clone size: many; D gene: -; V gene: TRBV7-8; CDR3 DNA: TGTGCCAGCAGCTTAACTAGTAACGAGCAGTACTTC; CDR3 protein: CASSLTSNEQYF
J gene: TRBJ2-2; clone size: few; D gene: -; V gene: TRBV24-1; CDR3 DNA: TGTGCCACCAGTGCCACGGGGACCGGGGAGCTGTTTTTT; CDR3 protein: CATSATGTGELFF
J gene: TRBJ2-7; clone size: -; D gene: TRBD2; V gene: TRBV12-3/TRBV12-4; CDR3 DNA: TGTGCCAGCAGTTTTGGACTAGGGGAGAACGAGCAGTACTTC; CDR3 protein: CASSFGLGENEQYF
J gene: TRBJ2-1; clone size: few; D gene: -; V gene: TRBV4-3; CDR3 DNA: TGCGCCAGCAGCCAAGATCACGTCGGGGGTAGGGCCGATGAGCAGTTCTTC; CDR3 protein: CASSQDHVGGRADEQFF